This T cell receptor beta chain was identified during a study of blood T cell repertoires in COVID-19. Study-wide background: Acute and convalescent COVID-19 samples came from the United States, Italy and Spain.

Germline V lookup: CDR1 LGHNT, CDR2 FRNRAP. This CDR3 has 11 residues. Deletions cut 6 bases from V and 8 bases from J, with 5 bases between. Clones were sequenced by immunoSEQ multiplex PCR, and TCRdb holds only the in-frame ones, with some missing. The sample shows fewer than 500,000 clones, about 89% of them seen only once. The TCR sequence derives from a woman aged 25-40 years with acute or convalescent COVID-19. Sequenced material: peripheral blood. This rearrangement joins TRBV12-5 to TRBJ1-6; D is unresolved. As DNA, the CDR3 is TGTGCTAGTGGAGACTATTCACCCCTCCACTTT. It specifies CASGDYSPLHF.